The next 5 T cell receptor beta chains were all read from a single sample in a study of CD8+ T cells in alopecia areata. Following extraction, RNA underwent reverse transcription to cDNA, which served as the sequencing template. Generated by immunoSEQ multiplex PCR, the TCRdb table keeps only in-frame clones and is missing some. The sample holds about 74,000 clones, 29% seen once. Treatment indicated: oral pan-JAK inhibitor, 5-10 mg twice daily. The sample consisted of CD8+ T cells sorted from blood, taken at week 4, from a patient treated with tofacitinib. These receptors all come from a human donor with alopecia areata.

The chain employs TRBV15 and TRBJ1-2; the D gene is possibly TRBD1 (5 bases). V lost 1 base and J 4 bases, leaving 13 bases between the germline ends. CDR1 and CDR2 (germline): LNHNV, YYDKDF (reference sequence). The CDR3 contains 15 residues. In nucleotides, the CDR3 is TGTGCCACCAGCAGAGGAATTCAGGGTGGCTATGGCTACACCTTC. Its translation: CATSRGIQGGYGYTF.

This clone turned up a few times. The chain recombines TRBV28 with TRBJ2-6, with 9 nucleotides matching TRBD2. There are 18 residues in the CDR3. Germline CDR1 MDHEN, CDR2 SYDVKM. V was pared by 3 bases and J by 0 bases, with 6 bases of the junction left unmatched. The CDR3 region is CASSLEAGGVSGANVLTF. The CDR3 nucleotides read TGTGCCAGCAGTTTGGAAGCGGGAGGAGTCTCTGGGGCCAACGTCCTGACTTTC.

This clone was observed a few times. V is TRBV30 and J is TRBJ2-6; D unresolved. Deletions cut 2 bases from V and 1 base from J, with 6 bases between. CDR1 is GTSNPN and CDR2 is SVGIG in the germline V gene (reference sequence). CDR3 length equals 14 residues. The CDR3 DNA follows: TGTGCCTGGAGTAGTGGGTCTGGGGCCAACGTCCTGACTTTC. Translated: CAWSSGSGANVLTF.

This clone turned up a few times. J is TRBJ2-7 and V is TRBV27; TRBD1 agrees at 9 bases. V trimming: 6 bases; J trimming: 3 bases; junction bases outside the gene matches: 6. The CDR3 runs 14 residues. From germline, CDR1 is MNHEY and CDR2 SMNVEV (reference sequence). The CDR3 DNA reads TGTGCCAGCAGCAAACGGGGACAGGGCTACGAGCAGTACTTC. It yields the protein CASSKRGQGYEQYF.

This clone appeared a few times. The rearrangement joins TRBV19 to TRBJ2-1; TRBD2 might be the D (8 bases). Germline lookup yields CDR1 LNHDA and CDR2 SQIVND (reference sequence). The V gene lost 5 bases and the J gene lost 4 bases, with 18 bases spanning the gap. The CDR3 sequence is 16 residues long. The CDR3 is CASSRGGIAGYNEQFF. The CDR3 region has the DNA TGTGCCAGTAGTCGAGGGGGCATAGCGGGGTACAATGAGCAGTTCTTC.